This T cell receptor beta chain was obtained from a study of Ad26.COV2.S vaccination and SARS-CoV-2 variants. This CDR3 region has 13 residues. Per the germline V gene, CDR1 is SEHNR and CDR2 is FQNEAQ (reference sequence). Trimming pared 5 bases from V and 5 bases from J, leaving 13 bases between. Notes on this clone: Its antigen is undetermined.

Study-level findings and limits: It is possible that the TCR breadth and depth analyses underestimated the total T cell responses. Post-vaccination breadth of spike-specific CD8+ and CD4+ T cell responses was reportedly substantial.

Treatment noted: over 15 received Ad26.COV2.S at low or high dose, single or two shots; 5 received placebo; per-sample allocation not given. Material that was analyzed had been drawn on day 63 after the first vaccine or placebo injection. An Ad26 vector carrying the Wuhan-strain SARS-CoV-2 spike served as the vaccine. The method was immunoSEQ multiplex PCR; TCRdb's version includes in-frame clones alone and lacks a portion of them. Of approximately 410,000 clones in the sample, around 93% were seen once. The chain employs TRBV7-9 and TRBJ2-7, with a tentative D call TRBD2 (5 bases). The receptor was isolated from a person aged 18-60 years who received the Ad26.COV2.S COVID-19 vaccine or a placebo. This specimen was peripheral blood, taken in a trial of Ad26.COV2.S vaccine versus placebo. As DNA, the CDR3 is TGTGCCAGCAGCCATAAAACTAGTCACGAGCAGTACTTC. Protein sequence: CASSHKTSHEQYF.